This T cell receptor (beta chain) was sequenced in a study of cytomegalovirus exposure and HLA in healthy donors. Findings of the study overall: Most TCR sequences were rare, but some public TCRs occurred in many donors. Cytomegalovirus-associated TCR beta chains were listed, numbering around 150. Later on, a genetic analysis was performed. It linked a missense variant in DCLRE1C with V- and J-gene trimming of TCR beta.

The CDR3 is made up of 14 amino acids. Trimming removed 6 bases from V and 5 bases from J; junction bases left unmatched: 3. CDR1 is SNHLY, CDR2 FYNNEI, per germline. Of note for this clone: The target antigen is unknown.

The PCR had 60 Vbeta and 13 Jbeta primers. The assay was immunoSEQ multiplex PCR, and TCRdb's table has in-frame clones only and misses some. Of around 200,000 clones in the sample, over 65% were seen once. V gene TRBV2 combines with J gene TRBJ2-3, with TRBD2 matching 12 bases. The sample was PBMCs. The source of this sequence is a woman aged 55-70 years in good health and CMV-seropositive. The CDR3 loop is CASRRLAGVDTQYF. In nucleotides, the CDR3 is TGTGCCAGCAGAAGACTAGCGGGAGTAGATACGCAGTATTTT.